This T cell receptor beta chain was captured in a study of control samples from healthy donors and cancer patients. Trimming pared 0 bases from V and 4 bases from J, leaving 15 bases between. Germline CDR1 is LNHDA and CDR2 is SQIVND (reference sequence). This CDR3 comprises 16 residues. Assay: immunoSEQ multiplex PCR; the TCRdb copy retains only in-frame clones and omits some. The table lists tens of thousands of clones, around four fifths of them singletons. The sequence was collected from a woman aged 50 to 60 with lung cancer. The chain has TRBV19 and TRBJ1-1; D unresolved. What was sequenced was PBMCs. CDR3 sequence reads: CASSIDPGPSTTEAFF. For the CDR3, the DNA is TGTGCCAGTAGTATAGATCCCGGGCCGAGCACCACTGAAGCTTTCTTT.